Listed below are T cell receptor beta chains from one sample, sequenced in a study of T-cell memory formation after mild COVID-19. One entry per CDR3 protein, called by TCRdb with MiXCR from the 5' RACE reads. Among a few hundred thousand distinct CDR3 sequences listed, 16% were seen once. Sequenced sample: PBMCs or a T cell subset sorted from them (not recorded which). The receptors shown here come from a man between 18 and 35 years old who had mild COVID-19 (a few samples of this study predate the infection). Cell type and time point are not known. The CDR3 runs from the conserved cysteine through the conserved F or W. A D gene is named only where the DNA matches it firmly. Expanded clones are given a class, and other clones once, few, many or no size at all.

>TRBJ1-5|-|TRBD1|TRBV18
CASSPKSGGGQPQHF
TGTGCCAGCTCACCAAAGTCAGGGGGCGGTCAGCCCCAGCATTTT
>TRBJ1-1|-|-|TRBV6-5
CASSFPGTREAFF
TGTGCCAGCAGTTTCCCCGGGACGCGGGAAGCTTTCTTT
>TRBJ1-5|few|-|TRBV6-5
CASSYYGGQPQHF
TGTGCCAGCAGTTACTATGGGGGCCAGCCCCAGCATTTT
>TRBJ1-2|-|-|TRBV18
CASSPPPGENGYTF
TGTGCCAGCTCACCTCCCCCAGGGGAAAATGGCTACACCTTC
>TRBJ2-5|few|-|TRBV11-3
CASSLSEAQETQYF
TGTGCCAGCAGCTTATCAGAGGCCCAAGAGACCCAGTACTTC
>TRBJ1-2|-|-|TRBV7-2
CASSDRVMYGYTF
TGTGCCAGCAGCGACAGAGTCATGTATGGCTACACCTTC
>TRBJ1-5|few|-|TRBV6-5
CASSYSIVQPQHF
TGTGCCAGCAGTTACTCGATCGTCCAGCCCCAGCATTTT
>TRBJ1-2|-|-|TRBV7-6
CASSFGGADGYTF
TGTGCCAGCAGCTTCGGTGGGGCTGATGGCTACACCTTC
>TRBJ1-4|-|-|TRBV29-1
CSASTGPNEKLFF
TGCAGCGCCTCGACAGGCCCGAATGAAAAACTGTTTTTT
>TRBJ2-1|-|TRBD2|TRBV7-7
CASSFSGGEQFF
TGTGCTAGCAGCTTTTCGGGGGGTGAGCAGTTCTTC
>TRBJ2-1|few|TRBD2|TRBV7-2
CASSLSAGGLNEQFF
TGTGCCAGCAGCTTATCGGCGGGGGGGCTGAATGAGCAGTTCTTC
>TRBJ2-1|few|-|TRBV20-1
CSAAQGLAYNEQFF
TGCAGTGCCGCCCAAGGACTGGCGTACAATGAGCAGTTCTTC
>TRBJ2-1|-|TRBD1|TRBV5-1
CASRNPGQNNEQFF
TGCGCCAGCAGAAACCCGGGACAGAACAATGAGCAGTTCTTC
>TRBJ1-2|-|-|TRBV20-1
CSARRMFDGYTF
TGCAGTGCTAGGAGGATGTTTGATGGCTACACCTTC
>TRBJ2-1|many|TRBD2|TRBV4-3
CASSQLAGEYNEQFF
TGCGCCAGCAGCCAGCTAGCGGGGGAATACAATGAGCAGTTCTTC
>TRBJ2-3|-|-|TRBV29-1
CSVSSSLGDTQYF
TGCAGCGTTTCAAGCTCTCTGGGGGATACGCAGTATTTT
>TRBJ2-3|many|-|TRBV7-9
CASSFPGGGTDTQYF
TGTGCCAGCAGCTTCCCCGGGGGCGGTACAGATACGCAGTATTTT
>TRBJ2-1|-|-|TRBV20-1
CSASPPEQFF
TGCAGTGCTAGTCCTCCCGAGCAGTTCTTC
>TRBJ1-6|few|-|TRBV11-2
CASSLEGFNNSPLHF
TGTGCCAGCAGCTTAGAAGGTTTCAATAATTCACCCCTCCACTTT
>TRBJ2-7|few|-|TRBV6-5
CASSYSRFYEQYF
TGTGCCAGCAGTTACTCTAGGTTCTACGAGCAGTACTTC
>TRBJ1-1|-|-|TRBV4-3
CASSHYSPTTEAFF
TGCGCCAGCAGCCATTACAGCCCGACCACTGAAGCTTTCTTT
>TRBJ2-1|few|-|TRBV11-2
CASTPGRGAYNEQFF
TGTGCCAGCACCCCAGGGAGGGGGGCCTACAATGAGCAGTTCTTC
>TRBJ1-6|few|-|TRBV4-1
CASSQDVASYNSPLHF
TGCGCCAGCAGCCAAGATGTGGCTTCCTATAATTCACCCCTCCACTTT
>TRBJ2-4|-|-|TRBV6-6
CASSHIIWGGFAKNIQYF
TGTGCCAGCAGCCACATTATCTGGGGTGGGTTTGCCAAAAACATTCAGTACTTC
>TRBJ2-7|few|-|TRBV5-1
CASSLGGLISYEQYF
TGCGCCAGCAGCTTGGGGGGACTGATATCCTACGAGCAGTACTTC
>TRBJ2-7|-|-|TRBV6-2/TRBV6-3
CASSPGRIYEQYF
TGTGCCAGCAGTCCGGGACGTATCTACGAGCAGTACTTC